The present T cell receptor beta chain was sequenced within a study of blood T cell repertoires in COVID-19. Trimming stripped 2 bases from V and 3 bases from J, with 14 bases between. CDR1 and CDR2 (germline): SGHRS, YFSETQ. This CDR3 comprises 15 residues. Generated by immunoSEQ multiplex PCR, the TCRdb table keeps only in-frame clones and is missing some. The table shows 25,000 to 40,000 clones, with about 89% occurring only once. Sample: peripheral blood. The chain recombines TRBV5-1 with TRBJ1-1, with D possibly matching TRBD1 (5 bases). The clonotype originates from a human donor in a cohort sampled during active COVID-19. The CDR3 bases are TGCGCCAGCAGCTTAAACCCGACAGCTGACACTGAAGCTTTCTTT. This gives the protein CASSLNPTADTEAFF.